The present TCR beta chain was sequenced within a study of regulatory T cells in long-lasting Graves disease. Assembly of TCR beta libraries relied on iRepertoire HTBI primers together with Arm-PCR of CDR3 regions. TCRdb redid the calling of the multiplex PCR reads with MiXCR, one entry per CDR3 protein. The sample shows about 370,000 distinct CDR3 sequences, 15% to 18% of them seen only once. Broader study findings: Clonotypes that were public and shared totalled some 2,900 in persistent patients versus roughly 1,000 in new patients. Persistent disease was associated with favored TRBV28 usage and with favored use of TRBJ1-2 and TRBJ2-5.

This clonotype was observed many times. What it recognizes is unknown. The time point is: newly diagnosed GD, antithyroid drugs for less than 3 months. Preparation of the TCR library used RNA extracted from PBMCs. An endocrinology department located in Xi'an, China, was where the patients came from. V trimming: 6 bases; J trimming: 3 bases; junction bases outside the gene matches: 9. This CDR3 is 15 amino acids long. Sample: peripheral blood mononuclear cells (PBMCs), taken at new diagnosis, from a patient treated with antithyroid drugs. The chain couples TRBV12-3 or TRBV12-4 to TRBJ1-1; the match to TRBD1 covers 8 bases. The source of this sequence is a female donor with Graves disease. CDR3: CASRPRQGSDTEAFF. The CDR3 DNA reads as TGTGCCAGCAGACCCAGACAGGGGTCGGACACTGAAGCTTTCTTT.